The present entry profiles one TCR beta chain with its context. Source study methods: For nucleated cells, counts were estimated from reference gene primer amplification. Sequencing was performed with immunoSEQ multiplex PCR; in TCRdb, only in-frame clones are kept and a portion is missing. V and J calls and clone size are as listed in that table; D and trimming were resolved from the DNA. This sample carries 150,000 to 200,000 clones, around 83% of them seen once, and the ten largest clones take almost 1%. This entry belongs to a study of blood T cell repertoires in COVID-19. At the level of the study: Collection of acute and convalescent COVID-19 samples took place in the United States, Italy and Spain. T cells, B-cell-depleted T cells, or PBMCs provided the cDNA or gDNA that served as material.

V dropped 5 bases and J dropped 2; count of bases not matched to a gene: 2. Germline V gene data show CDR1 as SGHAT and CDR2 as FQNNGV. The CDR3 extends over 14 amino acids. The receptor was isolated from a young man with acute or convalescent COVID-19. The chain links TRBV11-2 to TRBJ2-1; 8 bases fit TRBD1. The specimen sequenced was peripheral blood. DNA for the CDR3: TGTGCCAGCAGCGTACAGGGGGCCTACAATGAGCAGTTCTTC. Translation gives CASSVQGAYNEQFF.